A single sample is the source of the 11 T cell receptor beta chains below, sequenced in a study of cytomegalovirus exposure and HLA in healthy donors (dated by TCRdb to between 2016 and 2019). Library method: the immunoSEQ multiplex PCR assay. For the multiplex PCR, a mixture combining 60 forward primers for TCR Vbeta segments and 13 reverse primers for TCR Jbeta segments was used. In TCRdb, the immuneACCESS table is reduced to in-frame sequences with V and J assigned. These tables do not hold every clone; where another copy was compared, an unresolved V gene accounts for under half, and the others remain unexplained. The sample data list around 130,000 clones, and 70% to 85% of these were observed just once. The ten largest account for approximately 2.4% of the sample. The sequenced sample was PBMCs. All receptors come from a man in his forties or fifties in good health and CMV-seronegative.

This clone was seen a single time. The chain's CDR3 is CASSYQTQAFF. CDR3 coding DNA: TGTGCCAGCAGTTACCAGACTCAAGCTTTCTTT. The rearrangement uses TRBV6-5 and TRBJ1-1; D gene uncertain. Germline lookup yields CDR1 MNHEY and CDR2 SVGAGI. CDR3 length equals 11 residues. V dropped 2 bases and J dropped 9 bases, with 7 bases sitting between them.

The V gene is TRBV30, the J gene TRBJ1-1, with D unresolved. Trimming took off 8 bases at V and 1 base at J, with 8 bases between the two ends. CDR1 is GTSNPN and CDR2 is SVGIG in the germline V gene (reference sequence). This CDR3 has 11 amino acids. The DNA for the CDR3 is TGTGCCCGAAGAGAGAACACTGAAGCTTTCTTT. Its translation: CARRENTEAFF.

This clone showed up just a few times. V gene TRBV7-3 combines with J gene TRBJ1-1; tentative D call: TRBD1 (6 bases). This CDR3 has 14 amino acids. Per germline, CDR1 SGHTA and CDR2 FQGTGA. Trimming took off 0 bases at V and 3 bases at J, with 8 bases between the two ends. CDR3: CASSLTQGHTEAFF. CDR3 nucleotide sequence: TGTGCCAGCAGCTTAACCCAGGGGCACACTGAAGCTTTCTTT.

The rearrangement links TRBV5-1 to TRBJ2-7; TRBD1 matches 9 bases. Per germline, CDR1 SGHRS and CDR2 YFSETQ. CDR3 length: 15 residues. Trimming removed 4 bases from V and 6 bases from J; junction bases left unmatched: 11. In nucleotides, the CDR3 is TGCGCCAGCAGCCCTCCCGGGACAGGGTCTTCCGAGCAGTACTTC. Protein sequence: CASSPPGTGSSEQYF.

The V gene is TRBV11-2, the J gene TRBJ2-7; D may be TRBD2 (5 bases). The germline CDR1 and CDR2 sequences are SGHAT and FQNNGV. CDR3 length: 18 residues. V gave up 5 bases and J gave up 0 bases, with 23 bases separating them. CDR3 sequence (DNA): TGTGCCAGCAGCCGTTTGGCGACACCGGATGGGAGCTCCTACGAGCAGTACTTC. Its translation is CASSRLATPDGSSYEQYF. Based on the CDR3 plus reference TRBV11-2 and TRBJ2-7, the full variable domain is EAGVAQSPRYKIIEKRQSVAFWCNPISGHATLYWYQQILGQGPKLLIQFQNNGVVDDSQLPKDRFSAERLKGVDSTLKIQPAKLEDSAVYLCASSRLATPDGSSYEQYFGPGTRLTVT.

Notes on this clone: Other DNA sequences in this specimen translate into the identical CDR3. The chain is built from TRBV7-3 and TRBJ2-3, with 14 bases matching TRBD2. V shed 6 bases, J shed 5 bases, and the junction held 7 bases outside the gene matches. The CDR3 extends over 16 amino acids. Germline V CDR1 and CDR2: SGHTA, FQGTGA. The CDR3 here is CASSPGLAGVEDTQYF. The DNA of the CDR3 is TGTGCCAGCAGTCCGGGACTAGCGGGGGTGGAAGATACGCAGTATTTT.

V usage is TRBV4-3 and J usage is TRBJ2-3, with 8 nucleotides matching TRBD2. The germline V gene encodes CDR1 LGHNA and CDR2 YSLEER. The CDR3 runs 17 residues. Trimming removed 0 bases from V and 0 bases from J; junction bases left unmatched: 5. CDR3 nucleotide sequence: TGCGCCAGCAGCCAAGATCCCGGGGGGGCTAGCACAGATACGCAGTATTTT. This encodes CASSQDPGGASTDTQYF.

V gene TRBV14 combines with J gene TRBJ1-6, with unresolved D. From germline, CDR1 is SGHDN and CDR2 FVKESK. The V gene lost 4 bases and the J gene lost 7 bases, with 14 bases spanning the gap. This CDR3 spans 15 amino acids. The CDR3 sequence: CASSRVDWLNSPLHF. The DNA for the CDR3 is TGTGCCAGCAGCCGCGTGGACTGGCTGAATTCACCCCTCCACTTT.

In this sample, this clone turned up a few times. The chain links TRBV9 to TRBJ2-3; D possibly corresponds to TRBD2 (5 bases). CDR3 length: 14 residues. Germline V CDR1 and CDR2: SGDLS, YYNGEE. V was trimmed by 4 bases and J by 4 bases, leaving 13 bases between them. For the CDR3, the DNA is TGTGCCAGCAGCTTTGGTGATAGCGCAGATACGCAGTATTTT. It specifies CASSFGDSADTQYF. The full variable domain, with the rest looked up from reference TRBV9 and TRBJ2-3, is DSGVTQTPKHLITATGQRVTLRCSPRSGDLSVYWYQQSLDQGLQFLIQYYNGEERAKGNILERFSAQQFPDLHSELNLSSLELGDSALYFCASSFGDSADTQYFGPGTRLTVL.

This chain connects TRBV2 to TRBJ2-2; TRBD1 agrees at 7 bases. This CDR3 is 13 amino acids long. In germline, CDR1 is SNHLY, CDR2 FYNNEI. The V gene end was trimmed by 4 bases and the J gene end by 7 bases; junction bases not matched to a gene: 3. This chain's CDR3 is CASSGTGRGELFF. The CDR3 DNA reads as TGTGCCAGCAGTGGGACAGGACGCGGGGAGCTGTTTTTT.

This clone has only one observation. The chain is built from TRBV18 and TRBJ2-5, with D perhaps TRBD2 (5 bases). V gave up 4 bases and J gave up 2 bases, with 20 bases separating them. This CDR3 comprises 17 residues. Germline CDR1 reads KGHSH; CDR2 reads LQKENI. The CDR3 sequence is CASSQRRTSSQQETQYF. Here the CDR3 DNA reads TGTGCCAGCTCACAAAGAAGGACTTCCTCCCAGCAAGAGACCCAGTACTTC.